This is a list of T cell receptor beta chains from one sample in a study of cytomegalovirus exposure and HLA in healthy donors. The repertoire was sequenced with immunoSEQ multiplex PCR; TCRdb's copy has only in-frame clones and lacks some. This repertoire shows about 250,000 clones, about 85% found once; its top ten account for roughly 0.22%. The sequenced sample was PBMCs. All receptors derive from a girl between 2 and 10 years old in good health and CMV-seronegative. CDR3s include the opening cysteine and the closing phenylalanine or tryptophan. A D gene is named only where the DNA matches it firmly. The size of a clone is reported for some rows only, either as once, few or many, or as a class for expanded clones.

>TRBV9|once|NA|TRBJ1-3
TGTGCCAGCAGCGTGGGGGGGACCGGAAACACCATATATTTT
CASSVGGTGNTIYF
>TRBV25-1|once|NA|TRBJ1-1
TGTGCCAGCAGTACCCAGGTCTACACTGAAGCTTTCTTT
CASSTQVYTEAFF
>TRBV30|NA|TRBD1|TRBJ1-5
TGTGCCTGGAGTGTGGGGTACAGGGGGCAGTTCGAGCAGCCCCAGCATTTT
CAWSVGYRGQFEQPQHF
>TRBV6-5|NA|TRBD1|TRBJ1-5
TGTGCCAGCAGACCAGACAGGGGGCTTCAGCCCCAGCATTTT
CASRPDRGLQPQHF
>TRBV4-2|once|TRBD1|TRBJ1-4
TGTGCCAGCAGCCAAGAGACAGGGGTCGGTGAAAAACTGTTTTTT
CASSQETGVGEKLFF
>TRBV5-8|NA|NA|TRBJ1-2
TGTGCCAGCAGCTTGGTATATGGCTACACCTTC
CASSLVYGYTF
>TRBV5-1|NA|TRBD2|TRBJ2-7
TGCGCCAGCAGCATGGGACTATTCGAGAACGAGCAGTACTTC
CASSMGLFENEQYF
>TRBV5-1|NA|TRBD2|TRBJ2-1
TGCGCCAGCGGGCGGGAGGCCCTGTGGGAGCAGTTCTTC
CASGREALWEQFF
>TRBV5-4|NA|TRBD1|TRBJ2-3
TGTGCCAGCAGCCGCCGGGACAGGCACACAGATACGCAGTATTTT
CASSRRDRHTDTQYF
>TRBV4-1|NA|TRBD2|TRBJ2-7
TGCGCCAGCAGCCAAGATCCGCTAGCGGTGAGCTCCTACGAGCAGTACTTC
CASSQDPLAVSSYEQYF
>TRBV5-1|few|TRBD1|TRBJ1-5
TGCGCCAGCAGCTTGACCGGGACAGGAGATCAGCCCCAGCATTTT
CASSLTGTGDQPQHF
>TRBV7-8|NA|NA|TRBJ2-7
TGTGCCAGCAGCTTAGGGAGGGGGCTCGTGGACGAGCAGTACTTC
CASSLGRGLVDEQYF
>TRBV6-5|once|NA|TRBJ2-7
TGTGCCAGCAGCCCGACTCGCTCCTACGAGCAGTACTTC
CASSPTRSYEQYF
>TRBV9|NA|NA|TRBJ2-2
TGTGCCAGCAGCGTAGTTTTGGGCCCCCCCGGGGAGCTGTTTTTT
CASSVVLGPPGELFF
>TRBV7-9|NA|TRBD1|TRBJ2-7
TGTTCCAGCAGCTTATCGACAGGGGGCGCACCCTCCTACGAGCAGTACTTC
CSSSLSTGGAPSYEQYF
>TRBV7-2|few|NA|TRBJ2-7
TGTGCCAGCAGCTTAGAGGGAGACGGCGAGCAGTACTTC
CASSLEGDGEQYF
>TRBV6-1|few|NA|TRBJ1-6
TGTGCCAGCAGTCAGGGGAACTATAATTCACCCCTCCACTTT
CASSQGNYNSPLHF
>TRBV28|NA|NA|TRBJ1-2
TGTGCCAGCAGTTTATCCACAGTCTATGGCTACACCTTC
CASSLSTVYGYTF
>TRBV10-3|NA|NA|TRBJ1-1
TGTGCCATCAGTGAGTCGATAGGACAGATGAACACTGAAGCTTTCTTT
CAISESIGQMNTEAFF
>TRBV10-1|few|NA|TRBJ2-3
TGCGCCAGCAGTGAGCGCTCCGGGACAACTATTAGCACAGATACGCAGTATTTT
CASSERSGTTISTDTQYF
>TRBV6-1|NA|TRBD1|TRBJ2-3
TGTGCCAGCAGTGATAGCAGGGGGAAATCAGATACGCAGTATTTT
CASSDSRGKSDTQYF